The 9 T cell receptor beta chains below all came from one sample that was sequenced in a study of identical twins. TCRdb re-called the 5' RACE reads through MiXCR, storing one row per CDR3 protein. Of approximately 250,000 distinct CDR3 sequences listed, 6.5% are singletons. Another study also made use of these data, one on T cells expressing NK-cell markers.

The specimen was CD8+ T cells sorted from blood. The receptors originated from a young woman in good health.

The V and J genes are TRBV7-9 and TRBJ2-2, with D possibly matching TRBD1 (5 bases). Trimming removed 5 bases at V and 0 bases at J, with 10 bases between. The CDR3 covers 15 residues. Germline CDR1 and CDR2: SEHNR and FQNEAQ (reference sequence). CDR3 protein: CASSGRRANTGELFF. CDR3 DNA sequence: TGTGCCAGCAGCGGACGCAGGGCGAACACCGGGGAGCTGTTTTTT. Together with reference TRBV7-9 and TRBJ2-2, the CDR3 gives the full variable domain: DTGVSQNPRHKITKRGQNVTFRCDPISEHNRLYWYRQTLGQGPEFLTYFQNEAQLEKSRLLSDRFSAERPKGSFSTLEIQRTEQGDSAMYLCASSGRRANTGELFFGEGSRLTVL.

Only a few counts were recorded for this clonotype. The genes are TRBV25-1 and TRBJ2-7, with D perhaps matching TRBD2 (5 bases). V was trimmed by 5 bases and J by 3 bases, leaving 14 bases between them. Per germline, CDR1 MGHDK and CDR2 SYGVNS. This CDR3 spans 14 amino acids. The CDR3 region is CASSSPSRGYEQYF. DNA for the CDR3: TGTGCCAGCAGTTCCCCCAGCCGGGGCTACGAGCAGTACTTC.

J is TRBJ2-7 and V is TRBV12-3 or TRBV12-4; 7 nucleotides match TRBD2. This CDR3 is built from 15 residues. J lost 0 bases, V lost 6 bases, and 8 bases had no gene match. The CDR3: CASSPYWTSSYEQYF. CDR3 sequence (DNA): TGTGCCAGCAGCCCCTACTGGACTAGCTCCTACGAGCAGTACTTC.

The chain couples TRBV29-1 to TRBJ2-5; perhaps TRBD1 as D (6 bases). Germline V CDR1 and CDR2: SQVTM, ANQGSEA. V was clipped by 3 bases and J by 5 bases, with 16 bases between them. The CDR3 is 14 residues long. The CDR3 spells CSVEARGGGETQYF. For the CDR3, the DNA is TGCAGCGTTGAGGCAAGAGGGGGTGGGGAGACCCAGTACTTC.

This clonotype was seen only a few times. This chain uses TRBV29-1 with TRBJ1-2, with 10 bases lining up with TRBD1. Looked up from germline, CDR1 is SQVTM and CDR2 is ANQGSEA. J lost 2 bases, V lost 2 bases, and 2 bases had no gene match. This CDR3 is 14 amino acids long. The CDR3 bases are TGCAGCGTTGAATTGGGACAGGGGAACTATGGCTACACCTTC. Protein: CSVELGQGNYGYTF.

The J gene is TRBJ2-7, the V gene TRBV9; tentative D call: TRBD1 (5 bases). The germline V gene encodes CDR1 SGDLS and CDR2 YYNGEE. The CDR3 contains 15 residues. The germline V and J ends were trimmed by 4 bases and 6 bases, with 20 bases remaining between them. CDR3 in amino acids: CASSPEGWGPFEQYF. The DNA of the CDR3 is TGTGCCAGCAGCCCCGAAGGGTGGGGCCCCTTCGAGCAGTACTTC.

This clonotype appeared a few times. The J gene is TRBJ1-4, the V gene TRBV4-2; 11 positions match TRBD1. Per the germline V gene, CDR1 is LGHNA and CDR2 is YNFKEQ. Trimming removed 1 base from V and 8 bases from J; junction bases left unmatched: 3. The CDR3 runs to 15 residues. The CDR3 is CASSQVGTGGEKLFF. The DNA for the CDR3 is TGTGCCAGCAGCCAAGTAGGGACAGGGGGAGAAAAACTGTTTTTT.

The chain recombines TRBV20-1 with TRBJ2-7; 8 bases are a match to TRBD2. With V trimmed by 0 bases and J by 2 bases, 9 bases remained unmatched. CDR1 is DFQATT and CDR2 is SNEGSKA in the germline V gene (reference sequence). The CDR3 contains 16 residues. The CDR3 here is CSARDYLAGQAYEQYF. The CDR3 DNA is TGCAGTGCTAGAGATTACCTAGCGGGTCAAGCCTACGAGCAGTACTTC.

The J gene is TRBJ2-1, the V gene TRBV13; D call uncertain. The V gene lost 8 bases and the J gene lost 7 bases, with 15 bases spanning the gap. The CDR3 totals 13 residues. CDR1 is PRHDT, CDR2 FYEKMQ, per germline (reference sequence). In DNA form, the CDR3 reads TGTGCCAGCGGAGACTCGCTTGGGAATGAGCAGTTCTTC. Translated, it gives CASGDSLGNEQFF.